The 27 T cell receptor beta chains below were found in one sample sequenced in a study of blood T cell repertoires in COVID-19 (dated by TCRdb to the early 2020s). The library was prepared using the immunoSEQ multiplex PCR assay. Imported from immuneACCESS, the table was reduced by TCRdb to in-frame sequences with V and J called. These copies leave out some clones; in studies compared against another copy, an unresolved V gene accounts for under half, and the cause of the remainder is not known. This sample holds 200,000 to 250,000 clones; approximately 80% were observed only once. Of the sample, approximately 7.4% falls within the top ten clones. Sequenced: PBMCs or T cells enriched from blood (not recorded which). Source of these receptors: a woman between 35 and 50 years old with acute COVID-19.

The V gene is TRBV6-5, the J gene TRBJ2-7; D is perhaps TRBD1 (5 bases). Germline CDR1 and CDR2: MNHEY and SVGAGI. This CDR3 region has 13 residues. Trimming took off 0 bases at V and 6 bases at J, with 9 bases between the two ends. In nucleotides, the CDR3 is TGTGCCAGCAGTTACTCCGGACAAGTCGAGCAGTACTTC. Protein product: CASSYSGQVEQYF.

This chain links TRBV7-2 with TRBJ2-5, with a weak D call TRBD2 (6 bases). Trimming cost V 4 bases and J 3 bases, with 12 bases left between them. Germline V CDR1 and CDR2: SGHTA, FQGNSA. CDR3 length: 14 residues. In DNA, the CDR3 is TGTGCCAGCAGCTCATACGGCGGGAAAGAGACCCAGTACTTC. Protein product: CASSSYGGKETQYF.

This clone was counted once. This chain joins TRBV15 and TRBJ2-2, with 8 bases that match TRBD2. V was pared by 0 bases and J by 6 bases, with 6 bases of the junction left unmatched. This CDR3 has 16 residues. Germline values: CDR1 LNHNV, CDR2 YYDKDF (reference sequence). Written as DNA, the CDR3 is TGTGCCACCAGCAGAGATCGGGGGGGCCGGTCCGGGGAGCTGTTTTTT. This gives the protein CATSRDRGGRSGELFF.

This rearrangement joins TRBV6-6 to TRBJ1-1; weak D call: TRBD1 (5 bases). CDR1 is MNHNY and CDR2 is SVGAGI in the germline V gene (reference sequence). The CDR3 has 13 residues. V lost 0 bases to trimming and J lost 8 bases, with 10 bases between them. The chain's CDR3 is CASSYSRGSEAFF. The CDR3 DNA reads as TGTGCCAGCAGTTACTCGCGGGGCAGCGAAGCTTTCTTT.

This clone was found a few times. This rearrangement joins TRBV5-1 to TRBJ1-4, with D uncertain. V was clipped by 4 bases and J by 4 bases, with 5 bases between them. Germline-derived CDR1 and CDR2 are SGHRS and YFSETQ. The CDR3 totals 12 residues. In nucleotides, the CDR3 is TGCGCCAGCAGCCCCCATAATGAAAAACTGTTTTTT. Its translation is CASSPHNEKLFF.

The chain is built from TRBV5-4 and TRBJ2-5, with TRBD2 identical over 8 bases. The junction had 10 bases not matched to a gene; V was cut back by 6 bases and J by 3 bases. The germline V gene has CDR1 SGHNT and CDR2 YYREEE (reference sequence). The CDR3 is made up of 15 amino acids. This CDR3 reads CASTPDGGGKETQYF. Written as DNA, the CDR3 is TGTGCCAGCACCCCGGACGGGGGGGGTAAAGAGACCCAGTACTTC.

The chain recombines TRBV10-1 with TRBJ2-1; 8 positions agree with TRBD1. The ends lost 5 bases at V and 9 bases at J; junction bases unmatched: 3. CDR3 length equals 12 residues. Per germline, CDR1 WNHNN and CDR2 SYGVQD (reference sequence). The CDR3 reads CASSKDRVEQFF. In DNA, the CDR3 is TGCGCCAGCAGTAAGGACAGGGTTGAGCAGTTCTTC.

The J gene is TRBJ1-2, the V gene TRBV20-1; unclear D gene. Germline CDR1 DFQATT, CDR2 SNEGSKA (reference sequence). The CDR3 runs to 13 residues. V was pared by 3 bases and J by 2 bases, with 10 bases between. The chain's CDR3 is CSASQVRNYGYTF. The CDR3 bases are TGCAGTGCTAGTCAGGTGCGCAACTATGGCTACACCTTC.

The rearrangement joins TRBV14 to TRBJ2-7, with TRBD1 identical over 8 bases. This CDR3 region has 15 residues. V gave up 1 base and J gave up 0 bases; unmatched junction bases: 2. The germline CDR1 and CDR2 sequences are SGHDN and FVKESK. CDR3 DNA: TGTGCCAGCAGCCAAGGGACAGGGAGCTCCTACGAGCAGTACTTC. Translated, it gives CASSQGTGSSYEQYF.

This clone was detected only once. J is TRBJ2-3 and V is TRBV9; TRBD2 matches at 7 bases. Germline trimming cut 0 bases from V and 2 bases from J; bases unmatched to any gene: 6. The V gene's germline CDR1 is SGDLS and CDR2 YYNGEE. The CDR3 is made up of 16 amino acids. CDR3 coding DNA: TGTGCCAGCAGCGTAGGGCTAGCGGAGAACACAGATACGCAGTATTTT. The encoded protein is CASSVGLAENTDTQYF. The full variable domain, with the rest looked up from reference TRBV9 and TRBJ2-3, is DSGVTQTPKHLITATGQRVTLRCSPRSGDLSVYWYQQSLDQGLQFLIQYYNGEERAKGNILERFSAQQFPDLHSELNLSSLELGDSALYFCASSVGLAENTDTQYFGPGTRLTVL.

This chain joins TRBV13 and TRBJ1-4, with 10 bases fitting TRBD1. The CDR3 spans 19 residues. J lost 8 bases, V lost 5 bases, and 20 bases had no gene match. From germline, CDR1 is PRHDT and CDR2 FYEKMQ (reference sequence). The CDR3 DNA sequence: TGTGCCAGCAGCCTTTCACCCCTCCAGACAGGGGGCGGTTTGGAAAAACTGTTTTTT. Protein: CASSLSPLQTGGGLEKLFF. The full variable domain, with the rest looked up from reference TRBV13 and TRBJ1-4, is AAGVIQSPRHLIKEKRETATLKCYPIPRHDTVYWYQQGPGQDPQFLISFYEKMQSDKGSIPDRFSAQQFSDYHSELNMSSLELGDSALYFCASSLSPLQTGGGLEKLFFGSGTQLSVL.

The chain employs TRBV5-1 and TRBJ2-5; 8 bases fit TRBD1. V was pared by 4 bases and J by 4 bases, with 9 bases of the junction left unmatched. The CDR3 runs 15 residues. CDR1 and CDR2 from the germline V gene are SGHRS and YFSETQ. The CDR3, as DNA: TGCGCCAGCAGCAGCACAGGGGGGAGATTAGAGACCCAGTACTTC. It codes for CASSSTGGRLETQYF.

About this clone: A much larger clonotype is one base distant, so this may be a read error. The chain has TRBV10-1 and TRBJ2-7; a possible D gene is TRBD1 (6 bases). V lost 1 base, J lost 2 bases, and 15 bases lay in between. The CDR3 runs 16 residues. Germline CDR1 WNHNN, CDR2 SYGVQD (reference sequence). CDR3 sequence (DNA): TGCGCCAGCAGTGAGTTCTTGTCAGGGGCCGCCTACGAGCAGTACTTC. It translates to CASSEFLSGAAYEQYF.

The chain joins TRBV7-2 to TRBJ1-4; the D is unclear. The germline V and J ends were trimmed by 5 bases and 0 bases, with 10 bases remaining between them. This CDR3 is 15 amino acids long. Germline-derived CDR1 and CDR2 are SGHTA and FQGNSA. CDR3 sequence: CASSPEGSTNEKLFF. Written as DNA, the CDR3 is TGTGCCAGCAGCCCCGAGGGTTCAACTAATGAAAAACTGTTTTTT.

The chain joins TRBV29-1 to TRBJ2-1, with 8 bases aligning to TRBD1. From germline, CDR1 is SQVTM and CDR2 ANQGSEA. The length of the CDR3 is 14 residues. The V gene end was trimmed by 7 bases and the J gene end by 7 bases; junction bases not matched to a gene: 12. The CDR3 region has the DNA TGCAGCGCCAAGACAGGGGCGTTGGGAAATGAGCAGTTCTTC. Protein product: CSAKTGALGNEQFF.

The gene calls are TRBV5-1 and TRBJ1-4; D is possibly TRBD1 (6 bases). There are 13 residues in the CDR3. V was clipped by 2 bases and J by 8 bases, with 10 bases between them. Germline CDR1 is SGHRS and CDR2 is YFSETQ. This chain's CDR3 is CASSLRRGEKLFF. The CDR3 nucleotides are TGCGCCAGCAGCTTAAGAAGGGGGGAAAAACTGTTTTTT.

This clone was counted many times. The junction departs from the called germline gene at one end, perhaps through a read error. The chain carries TRBV5-6 and TRBJ2-1, with 7 bases matching TRBD2. CDR1 is SGHDT, CDR2 YYEEEE, per germline. This CDR3 spans 15 amino acids. CDR3: CASRLGLAEIHEQFF. In DNA, the CDR3 is TGTGCCAGCAGGTTGGGGCTAGCGGAGATCCATGAGCAGTTCTTC.

The V and J genes are TRBV7-8 and TRBJ1-5; 11 nucleotides align to TRBD1. Trimming took 5 bases from V and 1 from J; bases not matched to a gene: 4. This CDR3 contains 16 residues. Germline CDR1 and CDR2: SGHVS and FQNEAQ. CDR3 loop: CASSIGTGGSNQPQHF. As DNA, the CDR3 is TGTGCCAGCAGCATCGGGACAGGGGGAAGCAATCAGCCCCAGCATTTT.

This chain joins TRBV9 and TRBJ1-6, with 7 bases matching TRBD1. V dropped 3 bases and J dropped 8; count of bases not matched to a gene: 11. CDR1 SGDLS and CDR2 YYNGEE come from the germline V gene. This CDR3 is built from 16 residues. The CDR3 reads CASSGPRQGVDSPLHF. The DNA for the CDR3 is TGTGCCAGCAGCGGACCCAGACAGGGTGTGGATTCACCCCTCCACTTT.

The chain recombines TRBV11-2 with TRBJ1-3, with 8 nucleotides matching TRBD1. Germline-derived CDR1 and CDR2 are SGHAT and FQNNGV. V lost 7 bases to trimming and J lost 3 bases; unmatched junction nucleotides: 5. CDR3 size: 14 residues. CDR3 in DNA: TGTGCCAGCACCGTCAGGGGGCTTGGAAACACCATATATTTT. It codes for CASTVRGLGNTIYF. Variable domain in full (rest from reference TRBV11-2 and TRBJ1-3): EAGVAQSPRYKIIEKRQSVAFWCNPISGHATLYWYQQILGQGPKLLIQFQNNGVVDDSQLPKDRFSAERLKGVDSTLKIQPAKLEDSAVYLCASTVRGLGNTIYFGEGSWLTVV.

This rearrangement joins TRBV7-3 to TRBJ2-3; maybe TRBD1 (5 bases). This CDR3 is 13 amino acids long. Germline V gene sequence: CDR1 SGHTA, CDR2 FQGTGA. Between the trimmed V and J ends, which lost 6 bases and 6 bases, there was a span of 13 bases. The CDR3 is CASSPQGGDTQYF. For the CDR3, the DNA is TGTGCCAGCAGTCCGCAGGGTGGGGATACGCAGTATTTT. Together with reference TRBV7-3 and TRBJ2-3, the CDR3 gives the full variable domain: GAGVSQTPSNKVTEKGKYVELRCDPISGHTALYWYRQSLGQGPEFLIYFQGTGAADDSGLPNDRFFAVRPEGSVSTLKIQRTERGDSAVYLCASSPQGGDTQYFGPGTRLTVL.

The chain uses TRBV20-1 and TRBJ2-7; maybe TRBD2 (6 bases). Germline CDR1 reads DFQATT; CDR2 reads SNEGSKA (reference sequence). The V gene lost 3 bases and the J gene lost 2 bases, with 8 bases spanning the gap. CDR3 size: 12 residues. This chain's CDR3 is CSASSGPYEQYF. The CDR3 DNA reads as TGCAGTGCTAGTAGCGGCCCCTACGAGCAGTACTTC.

This clone was observed a few times. CDR3 in DNA: TGTGCCAGCAGTTTTAGCGGGACAAGAGGGAACACTGAAGCTTTCTTT. Translating gives CASSFSGTRGNTEAFF. V usage is TRBV5-6 and J usage is TRBJ1-1; maybe TRBD1 (6 bases). V dropped 5 bases and J dropped 1 base, with 18 bases sitting between them. This CDR3 is built from 16 residues. Germline loops: CDR1 SGHDT, CDR2 YYEEEE. Complete variable domain (other parts from reference TRBV5-6 and TRBJ1-1): DAGVTQSPTHLIKTRGQQVTLRCSPKSGHDTVSWYQQALGQGPQFIFQYYEEEERQRGNFPDRFSGHQFPNYSSELNVNALLLGDSALYLCASSFSGTRGNTEAFFGQGTRLTVV.

This clone has more than one count but fewer than ten. The chain is built from TRBV5-5 and TRBJ2-7; TRBD1 aligns across 10 bases. V trimming: 3 bases; J trimming: 4 bases; junction bases outside the gene matches: 7. Per the germline V gene, CDR1 is SGHKS and CDR2 is YYEKEE (reference sequence). The CDR3 totals 15 residues. CDR3 DNA: TGTGCCAGCAGCTCCCCGGGACAGGGGACGTACGAGCAGTACTTC. Protein: CASSSPGQGTYEQYF.

The chain links TRBV28 to TRBJ1-1; no firm D call. Between the trimmed V and J ends, which lost 2 bases and 5 bases, there was a span of 9 bases. Germline V lookup: CDR1 MDHEN, CDR2 SYDVKM. This CDR3 is built from 13 residues. For the CDR3, the DNA is TGTGCCAGCAGTTTAGCGGGAGAAACTGAAGCTTTCTTT. Protein: CASSLAGETEAFF.

This clone was counted a single time. This chain connects TRBV5-6 to TRBJ1-2; 7 nucleotides match TRBD1. J gave up 4 bases and V 4 bases, and 4 bases lay outside the gene matches. Looked up from germline, CDR1 is SGHDT and CDR2 is YYEEEE. The CDR3 is 13 amino acids. CDR3 sequence reads: CASSVRGAYGYTF. CDR3 sequence (DNA): TGTGCCAGCAGCGTCAGGGGGGCCTATGGCTACACCTTC.

This clone was observed a few times. The chain is built from TRBV7-3 and TRBJ2-7, with D tentatively TRBD2 (5 bases). The germline gives CDR1 SGHTA, CDR2 FQGTGA. CDR3 length equals 14 residues. Trimming left V 1 base short and J 3 bases short, with 10 bases between. The CDR3 reads CASSLSIGDYEQYF. Written as DNA, the CDR3 is TGTGCCAGCAGCTTAAGTATCGGGGACTACGAGCAGTACTTC.